The next 20 T cell receptor beta chains were all read from a single sample in a study of Graves' ophthalmopathy and Graves' hyperthyroidism. Amplified TCR beta CDR3 regions were obtained using RNA transcripts as template. The first round was an RT-PCR with HTBI primers, and the second round was a multiplex PCR. TCRdb re-derived calls from the multiplex PCR reads in MiXCR, one entry per CDR3 protein. The table lists 1 million to 1.3 million distinct CDR3 sequences, 35% to 45% of them singletons, with approximately 12% in the top ten. Sequencing used peripheral blood or thyroid tissue (not recorded which). The receptors were gathered from an adult man with Graves' hyperthyroidism.

Note on this clonotype: Since a much larger clone is just one base distant, this may be a read error. The chain recombines TRBV19 with TRBJ1-1, with D maybe TRBD1 (6 bases). Germline V gene sequence: CDR1 LNHDA, CDR2 SQIVND (reference sequence). Trimming took off 9 bases at V and 1 base at J, with 18 bases between the two ends. The CDR3 is made up of 15 amino acids. The chain's CDR3 is CASTHRVLANTEAFF. The CDR3 DNA reads as TGTGCCAGCACCCACAGGGTGTTGGCGAACACTGAAGCTTTCTTT.

This clonotype was counted between two and nine times. The chain is built from TRBV6-5 and TRBJ2-7, with a weak D call TRBD1 (5 bases). The CDR3 extends over 13 amino acids. The V gene's germline CDR1 is MNHEY and CDR2 SVGAGI. The ends were cut back, 1 base at V and 6 bases at J, with 10 bases in the middle. The CDR3 is CASSYLGLGEQYF. The CDR3 nucleotides are TGTGCCAGCAGTTACTTGGGGCTCGGCGAGCAGTACTTC.

This clonotype was found many times. The chain combines TRBV12-3 or TRBV12-4 with TRBJ2-5; no clear D. The CDR3 contains 12 residues. V lost 2 bases, J lost 5 bases, and 6 bases lay in between. CDR3 DNA sequence: TGTGCCAGCAGTTTACGGATGGAGACCCAGTACTTC. Its translation: CASSLRMETQYF.

In the case of this clonotype: The conserved closing phenylalanine or tryptophan is absent in this CDR3, likely reflecting a read error. The rearrangement links TRBV7-2 to TRBJ2-2, with unresolved D. Trimming took 5 bases from V and 6 from J, leaving 13 bases between them. The CDR3 length is 14 residues. Germline values: CDR1 SGHTA, CDR2 FQGNSA. The CDR3 protein is CASSRNSFAGELFS. In nucleotides, the CDR3 is TGTGCCAGCAGCAGGAACAGTTTCGCCGGGGAGCTGTTTTCT.

This clonotype showed up just a few times. The chain has TRBV18 and TRBJ1-1, with D uncertain. Per the germline V gene, CDR1 is KGHSH and CDR2 is LQKENI. The CDR3 is 13 amino acids. The V end lost 3 bases, the J end lost 3 bases, and 8 bases lay between the germline ends. CDR3 residues: CASSPLLDTEAFF. CDR3 sequence (DNA): TGTGCCAGCTCACCTCTCTTGGACACTGAAGCTTTCTTT.

V is TRBV5-1 and J is TRBJ2-5; 8 nucleotides line up with TRBD2. The CDR3 totals 13 residues. Germline-derived CDR1 and CDR2 are SGHRS and YFSETQ. V was clipped by 5 bases and J by 5 bases; unmatched bases: 5. CDR3 region: CASRPGGPETQYF. CDR3 sequence (DNA): TGCGCCAGCAGGCCGGGAGGGCCGGAGACCCAGTACTTC.

V and J are TRBV12-3 or TRBV12-4 and TRBJ2-3; D remains unclear. V shed 2 bases and J shed 13 bases, with 10 bases lying between them. The CDR3 is 11 residues long. CDR3 DNA sequence: TGTGCCAGCAGTTTAATCAGTCGGGAGTATTTT. Protein product: CASSLISREYF.

There are many counts of this clonotype. This rearrangement joins TRBV10-3 to TRBJ1-5; unclear D gene. The CDR3 consists of 10 residues. Germline V gene data show CDR1 as ENHRY and CDR2 as SYGVKD. V shed 11 bases and J shed 7 bases, with 9 bases lying between them. CDR3 DNA: TGTGCCCCGGTGGTCCAGCCCCAGCATTTT. Encoded protein: CAPVVQPQHF.

This clonotype has ten or more counts. The chain joins TRBV10-3 to TRBJ1-6; TRBD1 matches at 8 bases. With V trimmed by 8 bases and J by 7 bases, 13 bases remained unmatched. Per the germline V gene, CDR1 is ENHRY and CDR2 is SYGVKD. The CDR3 is 16 amino acids. The CDR3 loop is CAIGSSGGGWNSPLHF. The CDR3 DNA follows: TGTGCCATCGGGAGTTCAGGGGGCGGCTGGAATTCACCCCTCCACTTT.

As to this clonotype: With a much larger clone just one base away, this may be a read error. The rearrangement links TRBV9 to TRBJ1-2; maybe TRBD1 (5 bases). V was pared by 3 bases and J by 0 bases, with 15 bases between. Germline CDR1 SGDLS, CDR2 YYNGEE. CDR3 length: 16 residues. The CDR3 sequence is CASSAGPQAANYGYTF. The DNA of the CDR3 is TGTGCCAGCAGCGCAGGTCCACAGGCAGCTAACTATGGCTACACCTTC.

This clonotype was recorded at least ten times. A junction boundary mismatches the germline segment, possibly from a read error. This chain uses TRBV5-1 with TRBJ1-6, with 8 bases fitting TRBD1. CDR3 length: 15 residues. Germline lookup yields CDR1 SGHRS and CDR2 YFSETQ. The CDR3 bases are TGTGCCAGCAGCCCTAGACAGGGGACCGATTCACCCCTCCACTTT. It translates to CASSPRQGTDSPLHF.

This clonotype has ten or more counts. This sequence joins TRBV7-9 and TRBJ2-2, with D uncertain. There are 15 residues in the CDR3. V was shortened by 5 bases and J by 2 bases, with 12 bases between the two germline ends. CDR1 is SEHNR and CDR2 is FQNEAQ in the germline V gene (reference sequence). CDR3 nucleotides: TGTGCCAGCAGCACCTCTGGCAGCAACACCGGGGAGCTGTTTTTT. Protein sequence: CASSTSGSNTGELFF.

CDR3 DNA sequence: TGTGCCATCAGTGACGGGCTAGCGGCTTACAATGAGCAGTTCTTC. This codes for CAISDGLAAYNEQFF. This chain joins TRBV10-3 and TRBJ2-1, with 7 bases aligning to TRBD2. Germline V gene sequence: CDR1 ENHRY, CDR2 SYGVKD. The CDR3 has 15 amino acids. V dropped 3 bases and J dropped 4; count of bases not matched to a gene: 6.

This clonotype was seen a few times. The V call is TRBV20-1, the J call TRBJ2-7; 7 bases are a match to TRBD1. Germline lookup yields CDR1 DFQATT and CDR2 SNEGSKA (reference sequence). The CDR3 is 17 amino acids. The trim removed 4 bases at V and 2 bases at J, leaving 17 bases unmatched. CDR3 sequence: CSATHYIKGQRAYEQYF. For the CDR3, the DNA is TGCAGTGCTACTCACTACATCAAGGGACAGCGAGCCTACGAGCAGTACTTC.

The chain has TRBV7-3 and TRBJ2-7; D gene uncertain. The CDR3 runs to 12 residues. V was clipped by 11 bases and J by 0 bases, with 11 bases between them. CDR1 is SGHTA, CDR2 FQGTGA, per germline. The chain's CDR3 is CASGPSSYEQYF. The DNA for the CDR3 is TGTGCCTCAGGCCCCAGCTCCTACGAGCAGTACTTC.

On this clonotype itself: The conserved phenylalanine or tryptophan normally closing the CDR3 is absent here, so this likely arose from a read error. This CDR3 is CASSLAGTGGTYGYTL. Here the CDR3 DNA reads TGTGCCAGTAGCTTAGCCGGGACAGGGGGGACCTATGGCTACACCCTC. The chain recombines TRBV9 with TRBJ1-2; 11 bases agree with TRBD1. Unmatched junction bases numbered 13, after V lost 8 bases and J lost 4 bases. The V gene's germline CDR1 is SGDLS and CDR2 YYNGEE. This CDR3 spans 16 amino acids.

The rearrangement joins TRBV5-1 to TRBJ2-6; 9 bases match TRBD1. Germline V lookup: CDR1 SGHRS, CDR2 YFSETQ. The trim removed 4 bases at V and 0 bases at J, leaving 11 bases unmatched. There are 19 residues in the CDR3. CDR3 protein: CASSRHGGQGFSGANVLTF. The DNA for the CDR3 is TGCGCCAGCAGCCGCCATGGGGGACAGGGTTTCTCTGGGGCCAACGTCCTGACTTTC.

V is TRBV11-2 and J is TRBJ1-1; tentative D call: TRBD1 (5 bases). Germline CDR1 is SGHAT and CDR2 is FQNNGV. Trimming took off 6 bases at V and 10 bases at J, with 18 bases between the two ends. This CDR3 has 13 amino acids. CDR3 nucleotides: TGTGCCAGCAGTTTTAGGACATCCAACACAGCTTTCTTT. Its translation: CASSFRTSNTAFF. Full variable domain (missing parts from reference TRBV11-2 and TRBJ1-1): EAGVAQSPRYKIIEKRQSVAFWCNPISGHATLYWYQQILGQGPKLLIQFQNNGVVDDSQLPKDRFSAERLKGVDSTLKIQPAKLEDSAVYLCASSFRTSNTAFFGQGTRLTVV.

The sample holds a few counts of this clonotype. This chain links TRBV27 with TRBJ2-7; 11 bases map to TRBD1. This CDR3 is 14 amino acids long. The V and J ends lost 7 bases and 5 bases, in that order; junction bases with no gene match: 7. Germline V gene lookup returns CDR1 MNHEY and CDR2 SMNVEV (reference sequence). The CDR3 sequence is CASTSGQGEHEQYF. The CDR3 DNA sequence: TGTGCCAGCACCTCGGGACAGGGGGAACACGAGCAGTACTTC.

This clonotype was seen a few times. The CDR3 nucleotides read TGCGCCAGCAGCCTTGACAGGGGATCAGAAAAACTGTTTTTT. Translating gives CASSLDRGSEKLFF. The chain joins TRBV5-1 to TRBJ1-4; 8 bases agree with TRBD1. V lost 4 bases and J lost 8; bases outside the gene matches: 7. The germline CDR1 and CDR2 sequences are SGHRS and YFSETQ. The CDR3 is 14 amino acids.